The clone carrying this T cell receptor (beta chain) has a handful of counts. This record comes from a study of T cells in Graves' hyperthyroidism and ophthalmopathy. About the study: Peripheral blood draws took place at initial diagnosis, ahead of any treatment.

The CDR3 regions of TCR beta were amplified from RNA transcripts. HTBI primers drove first-round RT-PCR of the TCR CDR3. One entry per CDR3 protein results from TCRdb running MiXCR on the multiplex PCR reads. This sample has 550,000 to 600,000 distinct CDR3 sequences, with 16% found just once. The authors obtained PBMCs from more than 8 ml of fresh peripheral blood. Sequencing was performed on blood. The TCR originated in a woman aged 18 to 35 with Graves' hyperthyroidism.

CDR3 residues: CASSSGKREGIYEQYF. The CDR3 coding sequence is TGTGCCAGCAGTTCTGGCAAAAGGGAGGGGATCTACGAGCAGTACTTC. J is TRBJ2-7 and V is TRBV28; TRBD2 aligns across 7 bases. CDR1 and CDR2 (germline): MDHEN, SYDVKM. Losses at the gene ends were 4 bases for V and 3 bases for J; bases not matched to a gene: 12. This CDR3 comprises 16 residues.